The 20 T cell receptor beta chains below come from one sample, sequenced in a study of blood T cell repertoires in COVID-19. Some clones are missing from TCRdb's copy, which holds only in-frame ones; the method was immunoSEQ multiplex PCR. The sample has 80,000 to 95,000 clones; roughly 79% are singletons. The sample consisted of peripheral blood. The receptors come from a woman older than 75 with acute or convalescent COVID-19.

J is TRBJ1-4 and V is TRBV24-1, with D perhaps matching TRBD1 (5 bases). Germline CDR1 and CDR2: KGHDR and SFDVKD. The CDR3 length is 12 residues. With 4 bases removed from V and 8 bases from J, the gap between germline ends came to 7 bases. The chain's CDR3 is CATSESGEKLFF. CDR3 DNA: TGTGCCACCAGTGAGTCAGGGGAAAAACTGTTTTTT.

V usage is TRBV6-5 and J usage is TRBJ2-1; the match to TRBD2 covers 7 bases. Germline trimming cut 7 bases from V and 2 bases from J; bases unmatched to any gene: 8. The CDR3 contains 15 residues. The V gene's germline CDR1 is MNHEY and CDR2 SVGAGI. CDR3 DNA: TGTGCCAGCACCTTGGACCGGGGGGCCTACAATGAGCAGTTCTTC. Translating gives CASTLDRGAYNEQFF.

The rearrangement uses TRBV6-6 and TRBJ2-5, with a tentative D call TRBD2 (7 bases). The germline V and J ends were trimmed by 8 bases and 5 bases, with 12 bases remaining between them. The CDR3 is made up of 12 amino acids. The germline gives CDR1 MNHNY, CDR2 SVGAGI (reference sequence). The CDR3 here is CASGGAWETQYF. CDR3 in DNA: TGTGCCAGCGGGGGGGCGTGGGAGACCCAGTACTTC.

The sample holds many counts of this clone. This chain joins TRBV6-2 or TRBV6-3 and TRBJ2-7; 8 bases are a match to TRBD1. Looked up from germline, CDR1 is MNHEY and CDR2 is SVGEGT. V was pared by 0 bases and J by 0 bases, with 13 bases of the junction left unmatched. The CDR3 is 19 amino acids. The CDR3 nucleotides read TGTGCCAGCAGTTACTCGACCGGAACAGGGGGGCTCTTCTCCTACGAGCAGTACTTC. Amino acids: CASSYSTGTGGLFSYEQYF.

V is TRBV12-3 or TRBV12-4 and J is TRBJ2-4; 8 positions agree with TRBD1. The CDR3 has 13 amino acids. Trimming cost V 9 bases and J 8 bases; bases outside gene matches: 9. This CDR3 is CASSGGWVDIQYF. In DNA, the CDR3 is TGTGCCAGTTCAGGGGGCTGGGTGGACATTCAGTACTTC.

V is TRBV27 and J is TRBJ1-2; tentatively, D is TRBD1 (6 bases). The CDR3 is 16 amino acids. The germline gives CDR1 MNHEY, CDR2 SMNVEV (reference sequence). V was cut by 4 bases and J by 8 bases, with 23 bases left in between. Written as DNA, the CDR3 is TGTGCCAGCAGTTCAAAAAACACACACAGGGCCTGGGGCTACACCTTC. Amino acids: CASSSKNTHRAWGYTF.

This chain uses TRBV27 with TRBJ1-3, with D possibly matching TRBD1 (5 bases). This CDR3 has 13 residues. Deletions cut 10 bases from V and 5 bases from J, with 15 bases between. Per germline, CDR1 MNHEY and CDR2 SMNVEV (reference sequence). The CDR3 nucleotides are TGTGCCACCGCCATGGACAACCGAAACACCATATATTTT. This sequence encodes CATAMDNRNTIYF.

This CDR3 reads CASSFWGGTDTQYF. CDR3 coding DNA: TGTGCCAGCAGCTTTTGGGGAGGTACAGATACGCAGTATTTT. This sequence joins TRBV7-2 and TRBJ2-3, with a possible D match to TRBD2 (6 bases). Germline loops: CDR1 SGHTA, CDR2 FQGNSA. This CDR3 contains 14 residues. V dropped 3 bases and J dropped 3 bases, with 10 bases sitting between them.

The chain has TRBV19 and TRBJ2-7, with TRBD2 matching over 9 bases. V lost 5 bases, J lost 0 bases, and 8 bases stayed unmatched. The CDR3 totals 16 residues. Germline V lookup: CDR1 LNHDA, CDR2 SQIVND (reference sequence). CDR3 nucleotide sequence: TGTGCCAGTAGTCCTTTAGGGACTAGCAGCTCCTACGAGCAGTACTTC. It yields the protein CASSPLGTSSSYEQYF.

This rearrangement joins TRBV5-1 to TRBJ1-1; D gene ambiguous. The CDR3 runs 13 residues. Deletions cut 1 base from V and 2 bases from J, with 6 bases between. Germline V gene sequence: CDR1 SGHRS, CDR2 YFSETQ. This CDR3 is CASSLKRNTEAFF. The CDR3 DNA is TGCGCCAGCAGCTTGAAGAGAAACACTGAAGCTTTCTTT.

The V gene is TRBV30, the J gene TRBJ2-3, with a possible D match to TRBD2 (6 bases). CDR3 size: 14 residues. Trimming stripped 0 bases from V and 6 bases from J, with 13 bases between. CDR1 and CDR2 (germline): GTSNPN, SVGIG (reference sequence). CDR3 bases: TGTGCCTGGAGTGTAATGGAGGGGTGGGATACGCAGTATTTT. It specifies CAWSVMEGWDTQYF.

The chain carries TRBV5-1 and TRBJ1-2; 9 nucleotides match TRBD1. Germline V CDR1 and CDR2: SGHRS, YFSETQ. The V and J ends lost 2 bases and 3 bases, in that order; junction bases with no gene match: 2. The CDR3 has 14 residues. The CDR3 sequence is CASSLGQGYYGYTF. The DNA of the CDR3 is TGCGCCAGCAGCTTAGGACAGGGGTACTATGGCTACACCTTC.

The J gene is TRBJ2-3, the V gene TRBV3-1 (or the pseudogene TRBV3-2), with TRBD2 as a possible D gene (6 bases). Germline lookup yields CDR1 LGHDT and CDR2 YNNKEL (reference sequence). The germline V and J ends were trimmed by 8 bases and 2 bases, with 11 bases remaining between them. This CDR3 spans 13 amino acids. The CDR3 reads CASAAGTTDTQYF. The CDR3 DNA reads TGTGCCAGCGCTGCGGGGACCACAGATACGCAGTATTTT.

V usage is TRBV7-2 and J usage is TRBJ2-7; TRBD1 is a possible D gene (5 bases). The ends were cut back, 6 bases at V and 0 bases at J, with 12 bases in the middle. The CDR3 spans 14 residues. CDR1 and CDR2 from the germline V gene are SGHTA and FQGNSA. For the CDR3, the DNA is TGTGCCAGCAGTCAAGGGGTTGGCTCCTACGAGCAGTACTTC. It specifies CASSQGVGSYEQYF.

The count of this clone is one. The CDR3 loop reads CASSLNRGSEKLFF. In DNA form, the CDR3 reads TGTGCCAGCAGTCTAAACAGGGGGAGTGAAAAACTGTTTTTT. The chain couples TRBV2 to TRBJ1-4; 8 bases agree with TRBD1. V gave up 5 bases and J gave up 7 bases; unmatched junction bases: 6. This CDR3 is 14 amino acids long. Germline values: CDR1 SNHLY, CDR2 FYNNEI.

V gene TRBV7-2 combines with J gene TRBJ1-2; D gene ambiguous. The CDR3 spans 14 residues. Between the trimmed V and J ends, which lost 3 bases and 7 bases, there was a span of 15 bases. Germline V gene lookup returns CDR1 SGHTA and CDR2 FQGNSA. The CDR3 spells CASSLGSMVSGYTF. In DNA, the CDR3 is TGTGCCAGCAGCTTGGGGAGCATGGTTTCTGGCTACACCTTC. Using reference TRBV7-2 and TRBJ1-2 for the parts outside the CDR3, the full variable domain is GAGVSQSPSNKVTEKGKDVELRCDPISGHTALYWYRQSLGQGLEFLIYFQGNSAPDKSGLPSDRFSAERTGGSVSTLTIQRTQQEDSAVYLCASSLGSMVSGYTFGSGTRLTVV.

The chain uses TRBV5-1 and TRBJ2-1, with D possibly being TRBD1 (6 bases). The V end lost 4 bases, the J end lost 5 bases, and 16 bases lay between the germline ends. CDR1 and CDR2 from the germline V gene are SGHRS and YFSETQ. This CDR3 is 15 amino acids long. CDR3 region: CASSPAGTTNNEQFF. CDR3 nucleotide sequence: TGCGCCAGCAGCCCAGCCGGGACAACGAACAATGAGCAGTTCTTC.

This clone was seen a few times. The chain couples TRBV9 to TRBJ1-3; tentative D call: TRBD1 (5 bases). The germline V gene encodes CDR1 SGDLS and CDR2 YYNGEE. V lost 0 bases, J lost 6 bases, and 10 bases lay in between. This CDR3 is built from 14 residues. The CDR3 sequence: CASSVDWGVNTIYF. The DNA of the CDR3 is TGTGCCAGCAGCGTAGACTGGGGGGTAAACACCATATATTTT.

J is TRBJ2-7 and V is TRBV5-6, with TRBD1 identical over 7 bases. The V and J ends lost 4 bases and 1 base, in that order; junction bases with no gene match: 5. The V gene's germline CDR1 is SGHDT and CDR2 YYEEEE. The CDR3 has 14 residues. Written as DNA, the CDR3 is TGTGCCAGCAGCCGAGGACAGGATTCCTACGAGCAGTACTTC. It yields the protein CASSRGQDSYEQYF.

The rearrangement links TRBV29-1 to TRBJ2-5; 12 bases align to TRBD2. V dropped 6 bases and J dropped 1; count of bases not matched to a gene: 6. The CDR3 has 15 amino acids. In germline, CDR1 is SQVTM, CDR2 ANQGSEA. Written as DNA, the CDR3 is TGCAGCGTGCCACCTAGCGGGGGGGCCCAAGAGACCCAGTACTTC. Translation gives CSVPPSGGAQETQYF.